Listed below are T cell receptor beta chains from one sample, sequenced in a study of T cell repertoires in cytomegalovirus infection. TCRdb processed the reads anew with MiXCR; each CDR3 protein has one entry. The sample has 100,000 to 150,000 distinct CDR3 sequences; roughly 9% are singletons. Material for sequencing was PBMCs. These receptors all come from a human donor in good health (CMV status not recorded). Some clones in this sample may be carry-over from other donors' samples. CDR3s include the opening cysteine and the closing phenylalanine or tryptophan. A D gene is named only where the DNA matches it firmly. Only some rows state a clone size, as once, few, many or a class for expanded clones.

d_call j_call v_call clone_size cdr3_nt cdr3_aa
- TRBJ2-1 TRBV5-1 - TGCGCCAGCAGCGGAGGGGTACCTGGGTCTCGCGAGCAGTTCTTC CASSGGVPGSREQFF
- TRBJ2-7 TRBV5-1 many TGCGCCAGCAGCTCGAGAGGCTACGAGCAGTACTTC CASSSRGYEQYF
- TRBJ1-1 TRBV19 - TGTGCCAGTAGTAAAGGAGGGACACCTAACACTGAAGCTTTCTTT CASSKGGTPNTEAFF
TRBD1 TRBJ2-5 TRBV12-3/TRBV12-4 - TGTGCCAGCAGTTTAGGGACAGGGGAGGAGACCCAGTACTTC CASSLGTGEETQYF
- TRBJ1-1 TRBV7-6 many TGTGCCAGCAGCTTAGGGGGCGGCATAGCTGAAGCTTTCTTT CASSLGGGIAEAFF
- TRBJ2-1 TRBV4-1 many TGCGCCAGCAGCCAAGATCAGCTAGGAGGGTCCAATGAGCAGTTCTTC CASSQDQLGGSNEQFF
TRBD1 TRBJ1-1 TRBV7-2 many TGTGCCAGCAGCCTCGACAGGGGGCTGAACACTGAAGCTTTCTTT CASSLDRGLNTEAFF
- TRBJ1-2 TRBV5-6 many TGTGCCAGCAGCTCGGAAGACAGCCGCTACTATGGCTACACCTTC CASSSEDSRYYGYTF
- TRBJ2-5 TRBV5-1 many TGCGCCAGCAGCTTGGGTGCGGGGGCCCAAGAGACCCAGTACTTC CASSLGAGAQETQYF
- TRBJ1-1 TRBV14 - TGTGCCAGCAGCCAAGATCCCGGACAGCTCATGAACACTGAAGCTTTCTTT CASSQDPGQLMNTEAFF
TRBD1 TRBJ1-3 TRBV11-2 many TGTGCCAGCAGCTTCGAGGACAGGGGCTCTGGAAACACCATATATTTT CASSFEDRGSGNTIYF
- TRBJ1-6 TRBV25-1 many TGTGCCAGCAGTGGGGGACATCATTATAATTCACCCCTCCACTTT CASSGGHHYNSPLHF
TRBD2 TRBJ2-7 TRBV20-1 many TGCAGTGCCCAGAGGCCTAGCGGCTCCTACGAGCAGTACTTC CSAQRPSGSYEQYF
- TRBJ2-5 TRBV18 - TGTGCCAGCTCACCATCGGGCCTCCAAGAGACCCAGTACTTC CASSPSGLQETQYF
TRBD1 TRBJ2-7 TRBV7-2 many TGTGCCAGCAGCCAGGGACAGGGAAAGACCTACGAGCAGTACTTC CASSQGQGKTYEQYF
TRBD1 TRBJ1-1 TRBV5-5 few TGTGCCAGCGTACCCCGGACAGGGACTGTCACTGAAGCTTTCTTT CASVPRTGTVTEAFF
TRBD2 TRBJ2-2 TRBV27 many TGTGCCAGCAGTTTTAGCGGGGGAACCGGGGAGCTGTTTTTT CASSFSGGTGELFF
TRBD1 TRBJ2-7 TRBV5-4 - TGTGCCAGCAGCTCACAGGGGGTCTCCTACGAGCAGTACTTC CASSSQGVSYEQYF
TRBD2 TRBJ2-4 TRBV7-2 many TGTGCCAGCAGCTACCAGACTAGCGGGGGGACAATTCAGTACTTC CASSYQTSGGTIQYF
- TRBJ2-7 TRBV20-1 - TGCAGTGCTAGATATGGGGGGCGGGTCGAGCAGTACTTC CSARYGGRVEQYF
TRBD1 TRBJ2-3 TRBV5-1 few TGCGCCAGCAGCCTCTTACAGGGGGAAGATACGCAGTATTTT CASSLLQGEDTQYF
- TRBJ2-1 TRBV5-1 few TGCGCCAGCAGCGGTGGGTCAGGGGGGGACAATGAGCAGTTCTTC CASSGGSGGDNEQFF
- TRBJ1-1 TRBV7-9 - TGTGCCAGCAGGCCGACAACGAACACTGAAGCTTTCTTT CASRPTTNTEAFF
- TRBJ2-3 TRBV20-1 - TGCAGTGCTAGAGATTACCAGGGGTCCACAGATACGCAGTATTTT CSARDYQGSTDTQYF
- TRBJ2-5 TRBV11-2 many TGTGCCAGCAGCTTAGGGCTACAAGAGACCCAGTACTTC CASSLGLQETQYF
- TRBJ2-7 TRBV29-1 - TGCAGCGTTGACCAGGGGTACGAGCAGTACTTC CSVDQGYEQYF
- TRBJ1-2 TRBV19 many TGTGCCAGCTCCCGCCGGATGGAGGGCTACACCTTC CASSRRMEGYTF
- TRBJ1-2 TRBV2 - TGTGCCAGCAGTGAAGGTCACGGCAGCCTATCTTATGGCTACACCTTC CASSEGHGSLSYGYTF
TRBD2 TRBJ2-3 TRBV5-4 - TGTGCCAGCAGCTTGAGCGGGGGAAACACAGATACGCAGTATTTT CASSLSGGNTDTQYF
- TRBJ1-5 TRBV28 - TGTGCCAGCATCCCCAATATTGGTTTTAGCAATCAGCCCCAGCATTTT CASIPNIGFSNQPQHF
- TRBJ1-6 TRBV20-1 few TGCAGTGGTAAAAGGCTGGGAAAGACACCCCTCCACTTT CSGKRLGKTPLHF
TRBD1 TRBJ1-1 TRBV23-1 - TGCGCCAGCAGTCAAGGACAGGGGGCGCAGATCACTGAAGCTTTCTTT CASSQGQGAQITEAFF
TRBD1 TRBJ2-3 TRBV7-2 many TGTGCCAGCAGGGCCACAGGGGGCCGGGGAGATACGCAGTATTTT CASRATGGRGDTQYF
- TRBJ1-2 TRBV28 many TGTGCCAGCAGTTTATCCGGACAGCTCTATGGCTACACCTTC CASSLSGQLYGYTF
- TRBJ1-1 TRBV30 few TGTGCCTCAAGACGATTGGTGAACACTGAAGCTTTCTTT CASRRLVNTEAFF
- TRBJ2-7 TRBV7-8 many TGTGCCAGCAGCATAGGACGATCCGAGCAGTACTTC CASSIGRSEQYF
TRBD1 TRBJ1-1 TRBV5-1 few TGCGCCAGCAGCGCCGACAGGGGGGAAGCTTTCTTT CASSADRGEAFF
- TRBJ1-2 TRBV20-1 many TGCAGTGCTATCGGTTACTACACCTTC CSAIGYYTF
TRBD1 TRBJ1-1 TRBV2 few TGTGCCAGCAGATCTGGACAGGCCAATTTCGCTGAAGCTTTCTTT CASRSGQANFAEAFF
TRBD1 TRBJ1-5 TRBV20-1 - TGCAGTGCCGCAGGGGGGGTCAGCCAGCCCCAGCATTTT CSAAGGVSQPQHF
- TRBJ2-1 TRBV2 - TGTGCCAGCAGTGAAGTATCGGGCAGGGGTTTAAGAAATGAGCAGTTCTTC CASSEVSGRGLRNEQFF
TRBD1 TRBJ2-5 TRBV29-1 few TGCAGCGTTGACGGACAGGGTGACCAAGAGACCCAGTACTTC CSVDGQGDQETQYF
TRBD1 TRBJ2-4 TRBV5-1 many TGCGCCAGCTCCTCCCTGGGACAGGGGTTTAACATTCAGTACTTC CASSSLGQGFNIQYF
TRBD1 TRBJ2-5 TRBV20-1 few TGCAGTGCTCAATCACAGGGGGGCTGGGAGACCCAGTACTTC CSAQSQGGWETQYF
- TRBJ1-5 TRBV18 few TGTGCCAGCTCACCAGAGCAGAATCAGCCCCAGCATTTT CASSPEQNQPQHF
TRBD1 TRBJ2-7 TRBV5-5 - TGTGCCAGCAGCACAGGACAGGCCCTCTACGAGCAGTACTTC CASSTGQALYEQYF
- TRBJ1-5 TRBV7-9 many TGTGCCAGCAGCTCCCTGGGGCCCCAGCATTTT CASSSLGPQHF
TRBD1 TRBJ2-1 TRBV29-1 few TGCAGCGTTCGCCGGGACAGGGGCCTAGACAATGAGCAGTTCTTC CSVRRDRGLDNEQFF
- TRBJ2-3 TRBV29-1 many TGCAGCGTTGTTGGAGGGCTCAGCACAGATACGCAGTATTTT CSVVGGLSTDTQYF
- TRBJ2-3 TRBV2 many TGTGCCAGCAGTCGCACCTACACAGATACGCAGTATTTT CASSRTYTDTQYF
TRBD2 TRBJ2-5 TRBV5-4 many TGTGCCAGCAGCTTGGTGGTAGCGGGGGGATGGGAGACCCAGTACTTC CASSLVVAGGWETQYF
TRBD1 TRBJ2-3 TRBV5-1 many TGCGCCAGCAGCTTGCTCAGGGGGCAGGGCACAGATACGCAGTATTTT CASSLLRGQGTDTQYF
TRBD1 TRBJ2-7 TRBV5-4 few TGTGCCAGCAGACTACCCCCGGGACAGGGGACCTACGAGCAGTACTTC CASRLPPGQGTYEQYF
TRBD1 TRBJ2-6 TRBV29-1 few TGCAGCGTTGAAGGCCGGGACAGGGGTTTAGGCTCTGGGGCCAACGTCCTGACTTTC CSVEGRDRGLGSGANVLTF
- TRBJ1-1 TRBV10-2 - TGCGCCAGCAGGAGGGACACTGAAGCTTTCTTT CASRRDTEAFF
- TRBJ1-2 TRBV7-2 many TGTGCCAGCAGAAGCGACAGCCTCTATGGCTACACCTTC CASRSDSLYGYTF
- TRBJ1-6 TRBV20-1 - TGCAGTGCTAGGGCTGGTAATTCACCCCTCCACTTT CSARAGNSPLHF